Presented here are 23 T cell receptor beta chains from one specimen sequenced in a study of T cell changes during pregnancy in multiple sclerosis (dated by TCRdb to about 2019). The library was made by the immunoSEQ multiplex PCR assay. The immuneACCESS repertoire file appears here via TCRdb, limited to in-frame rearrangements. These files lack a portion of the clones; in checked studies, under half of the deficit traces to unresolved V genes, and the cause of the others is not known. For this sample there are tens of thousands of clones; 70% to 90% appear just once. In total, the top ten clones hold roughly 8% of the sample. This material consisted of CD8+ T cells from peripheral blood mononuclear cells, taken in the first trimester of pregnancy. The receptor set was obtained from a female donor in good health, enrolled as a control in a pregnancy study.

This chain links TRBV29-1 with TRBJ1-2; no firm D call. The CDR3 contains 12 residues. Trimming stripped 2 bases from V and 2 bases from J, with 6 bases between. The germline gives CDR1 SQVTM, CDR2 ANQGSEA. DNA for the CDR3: TGCAGCGTTGAAAACCAGAACTATGGCTACACCTTC. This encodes CSVENQNYGYTF.

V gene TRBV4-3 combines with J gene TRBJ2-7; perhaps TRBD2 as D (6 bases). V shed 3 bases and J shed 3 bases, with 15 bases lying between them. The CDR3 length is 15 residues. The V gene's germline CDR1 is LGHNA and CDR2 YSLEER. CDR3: CASSQNRDFLYEQYF. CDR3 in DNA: TGCGCCAGCAGCCAGAACCGGGACTTTCTCTACGAGCAGTACTTC.

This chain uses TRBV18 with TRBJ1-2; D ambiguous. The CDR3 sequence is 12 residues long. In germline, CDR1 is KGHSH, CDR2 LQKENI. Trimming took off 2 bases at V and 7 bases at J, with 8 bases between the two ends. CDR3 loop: CASSPGEVGYTF. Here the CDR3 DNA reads TGTGCCAGCTCACCAGGGGAGGTTGGCTACACCTTC.

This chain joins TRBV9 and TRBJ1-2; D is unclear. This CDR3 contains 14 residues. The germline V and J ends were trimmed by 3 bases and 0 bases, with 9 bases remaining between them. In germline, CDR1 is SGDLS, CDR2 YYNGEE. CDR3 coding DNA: TGTGCCAGCAGCGACCTACCAACTAACTATGGCTACACCTTC. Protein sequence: CASSDLPTNYGYTF.

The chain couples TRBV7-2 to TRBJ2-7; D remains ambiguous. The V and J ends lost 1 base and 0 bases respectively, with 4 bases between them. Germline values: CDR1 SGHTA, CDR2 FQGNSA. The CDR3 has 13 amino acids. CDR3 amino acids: CASSLDSSYEQYF. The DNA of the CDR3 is TGTGCCAGCAGCTTAGACAGCTCCTACGAGCAGTACTTC. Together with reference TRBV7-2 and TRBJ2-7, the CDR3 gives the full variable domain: GAGVSQSPSNKVTEKGKDVELRCDPISGHTALYWYRQSLGQGLEFLIYFQGNSAPDKSGLPSDRFSAERTGGSVSTLTIQRTQQEDSAVYLCASSLDSSYEQYFGPGTRLTVT.

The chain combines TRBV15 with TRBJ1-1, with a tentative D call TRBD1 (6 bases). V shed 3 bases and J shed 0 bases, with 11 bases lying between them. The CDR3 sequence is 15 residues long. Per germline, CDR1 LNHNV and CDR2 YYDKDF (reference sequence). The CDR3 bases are TGTGCCACCAGCAGCCTACAGGGATTGAACACTGAAGCTTTCTTT. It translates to CATSSLQGLNTEAFF.

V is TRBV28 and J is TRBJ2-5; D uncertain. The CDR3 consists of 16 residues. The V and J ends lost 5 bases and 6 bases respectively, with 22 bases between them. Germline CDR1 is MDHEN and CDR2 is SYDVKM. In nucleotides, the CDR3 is TGTGCCAGCAGTCAAAGAGAGACGGAGTTATCCAAGACCCAGTACTTC. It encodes CASSQRETELSKTQYF.

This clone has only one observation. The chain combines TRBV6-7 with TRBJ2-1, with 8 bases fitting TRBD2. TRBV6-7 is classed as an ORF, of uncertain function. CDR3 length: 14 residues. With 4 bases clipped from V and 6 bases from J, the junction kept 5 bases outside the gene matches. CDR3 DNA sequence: TGTGCCAGCAGTTCGCCCGGGACTAGCAATGAGCAGTTCTTC. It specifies CASSSPGTSNEQFF.

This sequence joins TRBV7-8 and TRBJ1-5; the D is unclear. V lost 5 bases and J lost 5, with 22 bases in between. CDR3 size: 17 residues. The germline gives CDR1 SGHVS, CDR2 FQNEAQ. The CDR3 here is CASSPIYRLAIYQPQHF. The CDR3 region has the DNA TGTGCCAGCAGCCCTATTTACAGACTAGCCATCTATCAGCCCCAGCATTTT.

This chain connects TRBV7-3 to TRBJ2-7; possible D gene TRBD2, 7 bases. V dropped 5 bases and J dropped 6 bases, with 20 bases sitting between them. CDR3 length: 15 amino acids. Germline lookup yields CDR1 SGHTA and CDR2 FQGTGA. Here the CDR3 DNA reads TGTGCCAGCAGCCCCGTAGGGGGGGGCGACTCCGAGCAGTACTTC. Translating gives CASSPVGGGDSEQYF.

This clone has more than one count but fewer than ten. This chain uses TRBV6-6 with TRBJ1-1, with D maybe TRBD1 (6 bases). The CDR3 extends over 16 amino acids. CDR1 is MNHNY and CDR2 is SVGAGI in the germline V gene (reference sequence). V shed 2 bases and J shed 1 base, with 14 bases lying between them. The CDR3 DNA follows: TGTGCCAGCAGTTACGAATGGACAGAAGGGAACACTGAAGCTTTCTTT. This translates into CASSYEWTEGNTEAFF.

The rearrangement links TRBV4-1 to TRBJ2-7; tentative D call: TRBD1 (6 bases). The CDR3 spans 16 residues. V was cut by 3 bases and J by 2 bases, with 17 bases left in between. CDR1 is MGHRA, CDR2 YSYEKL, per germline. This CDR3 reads CASSQGPDRTTYEQYF. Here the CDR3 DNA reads TGCGCCAGCAGCCAGGGACCCGACAGGACCACCTACGAGCAGTACTTC.

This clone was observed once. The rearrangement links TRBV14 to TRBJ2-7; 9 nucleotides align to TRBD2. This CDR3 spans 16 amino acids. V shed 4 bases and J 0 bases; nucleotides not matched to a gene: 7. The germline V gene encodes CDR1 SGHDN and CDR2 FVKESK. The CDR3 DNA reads TGTGCCAGCAGCCCACGACTAGCGGTTAGCTCCTACGAGCAGTACTTC. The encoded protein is CASSPRLAVSSYEQYF.

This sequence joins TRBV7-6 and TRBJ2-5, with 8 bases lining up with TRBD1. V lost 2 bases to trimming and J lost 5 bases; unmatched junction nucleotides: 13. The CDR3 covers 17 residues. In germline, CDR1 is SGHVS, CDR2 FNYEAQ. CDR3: CASSLLRPGQVWETQYF. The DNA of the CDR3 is TGTGCCAGCAGCTTACTAAGGCCGGGACAGGTGTGGGAGACCCAGTACTTC.

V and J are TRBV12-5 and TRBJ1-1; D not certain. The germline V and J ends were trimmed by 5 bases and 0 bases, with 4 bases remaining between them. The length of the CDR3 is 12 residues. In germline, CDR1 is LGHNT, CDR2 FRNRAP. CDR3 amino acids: CASGPMNTEAFF. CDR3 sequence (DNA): TGTGCTAGTGGTCCCATGAACACTGAAGCTTTCTTT.

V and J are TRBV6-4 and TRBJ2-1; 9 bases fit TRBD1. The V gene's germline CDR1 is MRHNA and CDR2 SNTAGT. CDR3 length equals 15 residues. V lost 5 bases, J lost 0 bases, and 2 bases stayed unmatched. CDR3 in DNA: TGTGCCAGCAGTATGGGACAGGGCTCCTACAATGAGCAGTTCTTC. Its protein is CASSMGQGSYNEQFF.

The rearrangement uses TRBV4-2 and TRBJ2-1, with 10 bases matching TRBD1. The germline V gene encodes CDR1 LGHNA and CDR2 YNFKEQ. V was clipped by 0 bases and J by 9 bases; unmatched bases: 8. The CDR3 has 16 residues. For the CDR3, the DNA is TGTGCCAGCAGCCAAGATTGGTTGACAGGGGGCACTGAGCAGTTCTTC. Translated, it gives CASSQDWLTGGTEQFF.

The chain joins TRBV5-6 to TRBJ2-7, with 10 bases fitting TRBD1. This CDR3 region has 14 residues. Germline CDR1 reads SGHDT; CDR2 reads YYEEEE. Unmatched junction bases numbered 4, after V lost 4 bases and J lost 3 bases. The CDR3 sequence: CASSIGTGDYEQYF. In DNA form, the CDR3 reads TGTGCCAGCAGCATCGGGACAGGGGACTACGAGCAGTACTTC.

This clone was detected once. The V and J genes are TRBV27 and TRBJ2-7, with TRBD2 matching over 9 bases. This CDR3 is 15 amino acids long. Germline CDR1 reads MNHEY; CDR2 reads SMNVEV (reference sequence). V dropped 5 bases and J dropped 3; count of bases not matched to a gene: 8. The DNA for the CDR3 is TGTGCCAGCAGTCCTTTAGCGGGGGACCACTACGAGCAGTACTTC. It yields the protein CASSPLAGDHYEQYF.

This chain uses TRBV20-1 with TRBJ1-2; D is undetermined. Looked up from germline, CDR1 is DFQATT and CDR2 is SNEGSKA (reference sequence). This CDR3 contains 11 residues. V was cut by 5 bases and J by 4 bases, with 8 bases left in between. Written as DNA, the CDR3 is TGCAGTGCTCGTTGGCTCTATGGCTACACCTTC. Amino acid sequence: CSARWLYGYTF.

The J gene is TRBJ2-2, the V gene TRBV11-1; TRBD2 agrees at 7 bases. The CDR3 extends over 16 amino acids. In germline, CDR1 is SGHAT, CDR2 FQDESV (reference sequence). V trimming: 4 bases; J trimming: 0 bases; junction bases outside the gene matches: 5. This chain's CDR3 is CASSSSRGANTGELFF. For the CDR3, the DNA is TGTGCCAGCAGCTCCTCACGGGGGGCGAACACCGGGGAGCTGTTTTTT.

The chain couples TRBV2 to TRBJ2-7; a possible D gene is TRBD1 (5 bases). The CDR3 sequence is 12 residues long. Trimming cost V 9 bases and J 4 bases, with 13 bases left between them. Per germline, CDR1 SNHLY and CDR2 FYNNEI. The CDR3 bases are TGTGCCAGTCTGGGTGGGGCGTACGAGCAGTACTTC. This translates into CASLGGAYEQYF.

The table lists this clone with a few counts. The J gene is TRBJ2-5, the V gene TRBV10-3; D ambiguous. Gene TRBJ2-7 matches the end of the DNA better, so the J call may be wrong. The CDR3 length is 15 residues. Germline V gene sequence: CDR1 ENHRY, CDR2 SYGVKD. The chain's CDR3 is CAISDPTVLWYEQYF. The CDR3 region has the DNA TGTGCCATCAGTGACCCCACAGTTCTTTGGTACGAGCAGTACTTC.